This TCR beta chain was sequenced in a study of shared clonotypes between healthy human individuals. This clone is a singleton in its sample. The antigen is not known. Execution of the assay was at deep level. The authors' processing: Owing to the provision of junction-only sequences devoid of quality scores by immunoSEQ, filtering differed. The data were produced by immunoSEQ multiplex PCR, yet TCRdb's version contains in-frame clones alone and is incomplete. Clonal size and the V and J genes are those of that table, whereas D and trimming came from the DNA. The sample contains under 600,000 clones, more than 95% of which appear only once. Study results and caveats: It was observed that roughly 4.8% of naive CD4 clonotypes were shared across a handful of donors.

Unmatched junction bases numbered 11, after V lost 6 bases and J lost 3 bases. The length of the CDR3 is 16 residues. Germline loops: CDR1 LGHNA, CDR2 YNFKEQ. Source material: naive CD4+ T cells sorted from blood. Subset meaning: CD45RA+ positively selected. This TCR derives from a woman younger than 45 in good health. The chain uses TRBV4-2 and TRBJ1-5; 7 bases are a match to TRBD1. The CDR3 loop is CASSLEGADYNQPQHF. The CDR3 coding sequence is TGTGCCAGCAGTCTTGAGGGGGCAGACTACAATCAGCCCCAGCATTTT.